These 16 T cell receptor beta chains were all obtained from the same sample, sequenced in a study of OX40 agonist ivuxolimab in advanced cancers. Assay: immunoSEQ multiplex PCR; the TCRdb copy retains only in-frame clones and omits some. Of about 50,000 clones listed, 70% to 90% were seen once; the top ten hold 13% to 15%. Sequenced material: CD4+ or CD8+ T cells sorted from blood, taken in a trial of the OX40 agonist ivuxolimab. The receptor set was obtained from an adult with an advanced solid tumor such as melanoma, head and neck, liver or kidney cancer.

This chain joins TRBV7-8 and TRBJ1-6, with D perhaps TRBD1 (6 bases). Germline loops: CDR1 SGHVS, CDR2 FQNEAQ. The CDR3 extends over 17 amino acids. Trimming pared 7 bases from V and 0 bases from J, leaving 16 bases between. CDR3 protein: CASTVTGTSSYNSPLHF. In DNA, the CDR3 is TGTGCCAGCACCGTCACAGGGACTAGCTCCTATAATTCACCCCTCCACTTT. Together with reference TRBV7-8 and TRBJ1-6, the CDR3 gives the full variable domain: GAGVSQSPRYKVAKRGQDVALRCDPISGHVSLFWYQQALGQGPEFLTYFQNEAQLDKSGLPSDRFFAERPEGSVSTLKIQRTQQEDSAVYLCASTVTGTSSYNSPLHFGNGTRLTVT.

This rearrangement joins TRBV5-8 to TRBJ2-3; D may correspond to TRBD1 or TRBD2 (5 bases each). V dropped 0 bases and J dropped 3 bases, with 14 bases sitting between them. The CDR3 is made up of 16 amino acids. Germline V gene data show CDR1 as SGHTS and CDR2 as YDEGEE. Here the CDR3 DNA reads TGTGCCAGCAGCTTGGCTCGCCGAGGGGTGACAGATACGCAGTATTTT. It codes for CASSLARRGVTDTQYF.

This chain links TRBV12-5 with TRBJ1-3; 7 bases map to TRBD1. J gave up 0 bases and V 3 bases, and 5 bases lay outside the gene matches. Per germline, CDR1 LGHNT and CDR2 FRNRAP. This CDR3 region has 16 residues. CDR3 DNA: TGTGCTAGTGGTTTTCAACAGGGGCGCTCTGGAAACACCATATATTTT. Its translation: CASGFQQGRSGNTIYF.

The CDR3: CASSLSPAGYEQYF. The CDR3 coding sequence is TGTGCCAGCAGTTTATCGCCGGCAGGTTACGAGCAGTACTTC. J is TRBJ2-7 and V is TRBV27, with D unresolved. Germline CDR1 reads MNHEY; CDR2 reads SMNVEV (reference sequence). This CDR3 is 14 amino acids long. The germline V and J ends were trimmed by 0 bases and 4 bases, with 10 bases remaining between them.

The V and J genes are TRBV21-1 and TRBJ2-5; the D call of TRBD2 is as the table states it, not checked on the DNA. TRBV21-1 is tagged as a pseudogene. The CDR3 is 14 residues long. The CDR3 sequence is CASSRVGPGETQYF. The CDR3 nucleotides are TGTGCCAGCAGCAGGGTTGGCCCGGGGGAGACCCAGTACTTC.

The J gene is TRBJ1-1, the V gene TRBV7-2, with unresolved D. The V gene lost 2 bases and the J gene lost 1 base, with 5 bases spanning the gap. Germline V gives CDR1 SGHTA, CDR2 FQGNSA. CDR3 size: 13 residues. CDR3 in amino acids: CASSLTANTEAFF. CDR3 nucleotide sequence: TGTGCCAGCAGCTTAACAGCGAACACTGAAGCTTTCTTT.

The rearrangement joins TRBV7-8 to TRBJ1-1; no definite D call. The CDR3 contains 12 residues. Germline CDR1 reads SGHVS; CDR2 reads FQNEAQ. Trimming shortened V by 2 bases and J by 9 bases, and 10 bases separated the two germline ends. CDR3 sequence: CASSLSWTQAFF. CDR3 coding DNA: TGTGCCAGCAGCTTATCATGGACGCAAGCTTTCTTT.

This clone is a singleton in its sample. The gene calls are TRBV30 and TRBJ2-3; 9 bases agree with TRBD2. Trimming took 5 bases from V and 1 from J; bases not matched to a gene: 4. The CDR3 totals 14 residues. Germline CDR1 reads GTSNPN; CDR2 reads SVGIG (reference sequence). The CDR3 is CAWGIAGGTDTQYF. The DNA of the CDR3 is TGTGCCTGGGGAATAGCGGGGGGCACAGATACGCAGTATTTT. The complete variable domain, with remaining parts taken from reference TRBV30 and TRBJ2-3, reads SQTIHQWPATLVQPVGSPLSLECTVEGTSNPNLYWYRQAAGRGLQLLFYSVGIGQISSEVPQNLSASRPQDRQFILSSKKLLLSDSGFYLCAWGIAGGTDTQYFGPGTRLTVL.

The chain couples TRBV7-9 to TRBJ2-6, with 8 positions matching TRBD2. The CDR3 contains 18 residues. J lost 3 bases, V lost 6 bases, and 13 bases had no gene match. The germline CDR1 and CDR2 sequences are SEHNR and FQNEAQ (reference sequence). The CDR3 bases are TGTGCCAGCAGGCCCGGGGGGGCCCCGTTGATTGGGGCCAACGTCCTGACTTTC. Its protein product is CASRPGGAPLIGANVLTF.

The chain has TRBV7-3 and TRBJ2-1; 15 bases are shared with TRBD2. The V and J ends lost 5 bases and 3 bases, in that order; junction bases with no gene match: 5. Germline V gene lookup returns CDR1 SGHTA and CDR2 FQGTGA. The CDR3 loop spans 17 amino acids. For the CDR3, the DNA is TGTGCCAGCAGCCTCCGGACTAGCGGGGGGGACTACAATGAGCAGTTCTTC. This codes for CASSLRTSGGDYNEQFF.

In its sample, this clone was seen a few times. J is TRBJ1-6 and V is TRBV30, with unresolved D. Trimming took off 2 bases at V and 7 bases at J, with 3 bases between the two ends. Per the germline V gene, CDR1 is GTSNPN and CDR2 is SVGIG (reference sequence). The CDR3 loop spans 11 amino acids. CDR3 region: CAWSINSPLHF. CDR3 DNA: TGTGCCTGGAGTATCAATTCACCCCTCCACTTT.

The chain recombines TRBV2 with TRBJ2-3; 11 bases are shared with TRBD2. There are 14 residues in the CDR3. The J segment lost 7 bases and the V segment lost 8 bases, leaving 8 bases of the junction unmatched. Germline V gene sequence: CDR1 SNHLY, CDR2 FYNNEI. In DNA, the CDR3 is TGTGCCAGCTACGGGACTAGCGGAGTGAATACGCAGTATTTT. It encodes CASYGTSGVNTQYF.

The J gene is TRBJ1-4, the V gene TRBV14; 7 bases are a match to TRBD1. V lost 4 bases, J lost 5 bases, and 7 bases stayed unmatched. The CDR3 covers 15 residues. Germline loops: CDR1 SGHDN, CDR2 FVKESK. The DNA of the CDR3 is TGTGCCAGCAGCCGAGGGGACAGCCGGAATGAAAAACTGTTTTTT. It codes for CASSRGDSRNEKLFF.

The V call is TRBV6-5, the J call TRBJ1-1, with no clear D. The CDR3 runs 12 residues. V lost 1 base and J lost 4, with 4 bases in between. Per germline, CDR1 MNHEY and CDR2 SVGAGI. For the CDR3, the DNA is TGTGCCAGCAGTTACTTGGGCACTGAAGCTTTCTTT. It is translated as CASSYLGTEAFF.

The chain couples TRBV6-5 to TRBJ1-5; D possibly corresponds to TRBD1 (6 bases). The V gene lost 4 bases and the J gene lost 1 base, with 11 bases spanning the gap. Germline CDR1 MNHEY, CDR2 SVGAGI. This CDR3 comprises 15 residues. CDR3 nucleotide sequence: TGTGCCAGCAGTTTAGACAGGCCGAGCAATCAGCCCCAGCATTTT. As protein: CASSLDRPSNQPQHF.

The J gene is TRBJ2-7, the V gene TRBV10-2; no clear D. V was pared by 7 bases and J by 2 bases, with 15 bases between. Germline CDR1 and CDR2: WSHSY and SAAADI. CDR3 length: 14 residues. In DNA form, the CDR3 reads TGCGCCAGCACTTTCGCTGACCCTGCCTACGAGCAGTACTTC. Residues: CASTFADPAYEQYF.